This TCR beta chain was sequenced during a study of T-cell reconstitution after alpha-beta-depleted transplantation in children. In its sample, this clonotype was seen many times. CDR3 length: 12 amino acids. Trimming removed 2 bases at V and 6 bases at J, with 7 bases between. Germline CDR1 and CDR2: SGHTA and FQGNSA. Researchers prepared the TCRbeta library using unique molecular identifiers, the study reports. TCRdb processed the PCR reads anew with MiXCR; each CDR3 protein has one entry. The table shows under 140,000 distinct CDR3 sequences, with around 10% occurring only once. The clonotype originates from a human donor who donated a stem cell graft to a child with acute lymphoblastic leukemia. Material: PBMCs from the stem cell graft donor, obtained from the stem cell graft. The chain carries TRBV7-2 and TRBJ1-2; D not resolved. The CDR3 sequence: CASSLSGNGYTF. CDR3 DNA: TGTGCCAGCAGCTTATCGGGGAATGGCTACACCTTC.